The 8 T cell receptor beta chains below were found in one sample sequenced in a study of T cell responses to AZD1222 COVID-19 vaccine (dated by TCRdb to the early 2020s). Libraries came from the immunoSEQ multiplex PCR assay. Not all clones reach the TCRdb copy of this immuneACCESS table, which keeps in-frame sequences only. Checked studies attribute under half of the gap to unresolved V genes and leave the rest unexplained. Present in this sample are 140,000 or so clones, roughly 86% of which were seen just once. The ten top clones hold roughly 5.1% of the sample. In light of the paper, this sample's time point label describes: about 28 days (+/-7) after the second vaccine dose. The sequencing used peripheral blood, collected 28 days after the second AZD1222 dose. The source of these receptors is an adult who received the AZD1222 COVID-19 vaccine.

V usage is TRBV5-4 and J usage is TRBJ2-2; TRBD1 matches at 12 bases. Germline loops: CDR1 SGHNT, CDR2 YYREEE (reference sequence). The CDR3 sequence is 16 residues long. The ends lost 0 bases at V and 11 bases at J; junction bases unmatched: 8. In DNA, the CDR3 is TGTGCCAGCAGCTTGGCCGGGACAGGGGGCGAGAGAGAGCTGTTTTTT. Translation gives CASSLAGTGGERELFF.

The chain carries TRBV9 and TRBJ2-3, with D perhaps given as TRBD1 or TRBD2 (7 bases each). Trimming shortened V by 4 bases and J by 3 bases, and 12 bases separated the two germline ends. The CDR3 runs to 14 residues. The V gene's germline CDR1 is SGDLS and CDR2 YYNGEE. The CDR3 bases are TGTGCCAGCAGCCCAGGGGGGGCGACAGATACGCAGTATTTT. This codes for CASSPGGATDTQYF.

This clone was picked up one time. The CDR3 nucleotides read TGTGCCAGCAGTTTATGGACTGAAGCTTTCTTT. Its protein product is CASSLWTEAFF. The J gene is TRBJ1-1, the V gene TRBV28; the D is unclear. The germline V gene encodes CDR1 MDHEN and CDR2 SYDVKM. The V end was cut by 0 bases, the J end by 5 bases, with 1 base between. The CDR3 is made up of 11 amino acids.

The V gene is TRBV9, the J gene TRBJ2-3, with D hard to call. CDR1 is SGDLS, CDR2 YYNGEE, per germline. The CDR3 runs to 14 residues. V shed 1 base and J shed 0 bases, with 6 bases lying between them. The chain's CDR3 is CASSVKASTDTQYF. Here the CDR3 DNA reads TGTGCCAGCAGCGTAAAGGCGAGCACAGATACGCAGTATTTT.

This chain joins TRBV13 and TRBJ2-5; TRBD1 is a possible D gene (6 bases). The CDR3 contains 14 residues. Trimming took off 7 bases at V and 3 bases at J, with 15 bases between the two ends. Germline V gives CDR1 PRHDT, CDR2 FYEKMQ (reference sequence). CDR3 sequence (DNA): TGTGCCAGCAAACTGGACAGAAAAGAAGAGACCCAGTACTTC. Its protein product is CASKLDRKEETQYF.

The genes are TRBV30 and TRBJ1-2; D may be TRBD1 (5 bases). Trimming removed 2 bases from V and 7 bases from J, with 14 bases in between. Germline-derived CDR1 and CDR2 are GTSNPN and SVGIG (reference sequence). The CDR3 spans 13 residues. CDR3: CAWSWGELGGYTF. CDR3 in DNA: TGTGCCTGGAGTTGGGGGGAACTAGGTGGCTACACCTTC.

V and J are TRBV5-1 and TRBJ2-7; D unresolved. Per germline, CDR1 SGHRS and CDR2 YFSETQ. The V end lost 3 bases, the J end lost 3 bases, and 4 bases lay between the germline ends. This CDR3 is 11 amino acids long. In nucleotides, the CDR3 is TGCGCCAGCAGCTGGGGCTACGAGCAGTACTTC. Its translation: CASSWGYEQYF.

The chain is built from TRBV10-1 and TRBJ2-1; D gene uncertain. CDR3 size: 13 residues. From germline, CDR1 is WNHNN and CDR2 SYGVQD (reference sequence). V lost 0 bases and J 10 bases, leaving 10 bases between the germline ends. The CDR3, as DNA: TGCGCCAGCAGTGAGTCGCTAGTTGGAGAGCAGTTCTTC. Translation gives CASSESLVGEQFF.